This T cell receptor (beta chain) was recorded in a study of human T cells and chemical hapten exposure. Overall study findings and caveats: Given that the donors had alopecia, their immune response may differ from that seen in healthy people.

CDR3 length: 15 amino acids. With 4 bases removed from V and 4 bases from J, the gap between germline ends came to 15 bases. The germline V gene has CDR1 SGHAT and CDR2 FQNNGV. TCRdb analysed the RACE reads with MiXCR anew, one entry per CDR3 protein. The table lists approximately 80,000 distinct CDR3 sequences, 14% of them singletons. Time point meaning: pre-sensitization, week 0. The treatment is: therapeutic diphenylcyclopropenone sensitization with weekly scalp DPC. This clonotype was counted only a few times. Its antigen remains unidentified. Sample: whole blood, taken in connection with sensitization to the hapten diphenylcyclopropenone (DPC). The sequence derives from a woman aged 50 to 60 with alopecia areata. Some clones in this sample may be carry-over from other donors' samples. V is TRBV11-2 and J is TRBJ2-3; D possibly corresponds to TRBD2 (6 bases). The CDR3 sequence: CASSSGTGRSDTQYF. DNA for the CDR3: TGTGCCAGCAGCTCCGGGACTGGGAGATCAGATACGCAGTATTTT.